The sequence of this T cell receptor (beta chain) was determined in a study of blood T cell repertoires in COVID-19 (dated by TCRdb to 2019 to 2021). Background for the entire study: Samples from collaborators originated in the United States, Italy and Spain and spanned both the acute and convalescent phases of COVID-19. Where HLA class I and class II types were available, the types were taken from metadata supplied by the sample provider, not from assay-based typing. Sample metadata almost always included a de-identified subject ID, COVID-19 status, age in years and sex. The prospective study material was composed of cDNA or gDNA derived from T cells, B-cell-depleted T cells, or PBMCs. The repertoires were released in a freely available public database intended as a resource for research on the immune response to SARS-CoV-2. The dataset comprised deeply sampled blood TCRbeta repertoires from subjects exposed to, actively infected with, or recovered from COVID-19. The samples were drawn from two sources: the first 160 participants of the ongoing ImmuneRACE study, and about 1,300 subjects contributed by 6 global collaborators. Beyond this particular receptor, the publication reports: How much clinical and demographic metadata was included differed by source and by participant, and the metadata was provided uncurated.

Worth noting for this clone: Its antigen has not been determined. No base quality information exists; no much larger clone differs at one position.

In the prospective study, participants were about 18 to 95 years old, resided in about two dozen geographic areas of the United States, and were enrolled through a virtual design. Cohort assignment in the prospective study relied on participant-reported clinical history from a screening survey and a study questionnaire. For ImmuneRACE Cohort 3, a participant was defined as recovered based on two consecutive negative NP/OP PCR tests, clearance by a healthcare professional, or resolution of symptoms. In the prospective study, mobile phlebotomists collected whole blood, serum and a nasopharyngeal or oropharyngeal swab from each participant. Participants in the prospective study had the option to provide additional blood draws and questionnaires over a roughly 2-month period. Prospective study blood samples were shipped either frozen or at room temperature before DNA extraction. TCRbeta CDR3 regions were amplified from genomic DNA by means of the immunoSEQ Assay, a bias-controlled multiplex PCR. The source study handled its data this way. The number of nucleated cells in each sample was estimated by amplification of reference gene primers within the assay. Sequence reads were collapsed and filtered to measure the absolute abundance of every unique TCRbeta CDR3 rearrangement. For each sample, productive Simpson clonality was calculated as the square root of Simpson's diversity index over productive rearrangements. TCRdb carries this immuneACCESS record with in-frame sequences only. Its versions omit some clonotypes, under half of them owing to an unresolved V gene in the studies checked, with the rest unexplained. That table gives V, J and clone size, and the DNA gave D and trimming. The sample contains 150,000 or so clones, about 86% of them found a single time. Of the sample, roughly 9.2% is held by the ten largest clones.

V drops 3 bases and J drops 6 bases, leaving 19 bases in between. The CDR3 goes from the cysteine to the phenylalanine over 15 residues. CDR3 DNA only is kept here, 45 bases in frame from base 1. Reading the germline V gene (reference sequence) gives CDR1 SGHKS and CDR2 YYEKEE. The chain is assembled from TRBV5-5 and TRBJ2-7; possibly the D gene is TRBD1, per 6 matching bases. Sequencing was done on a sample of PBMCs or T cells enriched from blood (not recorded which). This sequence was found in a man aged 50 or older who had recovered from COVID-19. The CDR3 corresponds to CASSWLSYRDPEQYF. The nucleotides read TGTGCCAGCAGCTGGCTCTCATACAGGGACCCCGAGCAGTACTTC.